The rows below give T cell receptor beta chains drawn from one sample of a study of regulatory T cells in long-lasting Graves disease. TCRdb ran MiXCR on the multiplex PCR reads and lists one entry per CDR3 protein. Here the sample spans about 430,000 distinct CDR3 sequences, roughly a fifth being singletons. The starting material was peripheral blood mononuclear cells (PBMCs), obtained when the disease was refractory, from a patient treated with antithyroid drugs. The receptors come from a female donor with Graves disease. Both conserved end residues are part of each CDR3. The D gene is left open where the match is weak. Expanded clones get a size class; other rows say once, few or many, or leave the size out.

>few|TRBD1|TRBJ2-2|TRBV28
CASRKDRATGELFF
TGTGCCAGCAGGAAAGACAGGGCCACCGGGGAGCTGTTTTTT
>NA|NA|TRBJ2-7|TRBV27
CANSFGETYEQYF
TGTGCCAACAGTTTTGGGGAAACCTACGAGCAGTACTTC
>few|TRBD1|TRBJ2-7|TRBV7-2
CASSYRQGRNEQYF
TGTGCCAGCAGCTACCGACAGGGGCGCAACGAGCAGTACTTC
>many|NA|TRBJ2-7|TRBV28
CASSPKGAGGYEQYF
TGTGCCAGCAGTCCCAAGGGGGCGGGGGGCTACGAGCAGTACTTC
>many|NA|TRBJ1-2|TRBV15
CATSLGHNYGYTF
TGTGCCACCAGCCTCGGGCACAACTATGGCTACACCTTC
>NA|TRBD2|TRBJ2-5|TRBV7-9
CATSGSTSGRIWETQYF
TGTGCCACCTCTGGTTCGACTAGCGGGAGGATTTGGGAGACCCAGTACTTC
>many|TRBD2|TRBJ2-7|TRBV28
CASSPARDYSYEQYF
TGTGCCAGCAGTCCGGCCCGGGACTACTCCTACGAGCAGTACTTC
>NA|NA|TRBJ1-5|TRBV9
CASSVRQNDQPQHF
TGTGCCAGCAGCGTACGACAGAATGATCAGCCCCAGCATTTT
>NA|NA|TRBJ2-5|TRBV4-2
CASSQDWGEKETQHF
TGTGCCAGCAGCCAAGATTGGGGGGAGAAAGAGACCCAGCACTTC
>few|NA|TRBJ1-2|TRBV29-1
CSVKRGYGYGYTF
TGCAGCGTTAAAAGGGGATACGGCTATGGCTACACCTTC
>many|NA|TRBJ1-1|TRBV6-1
CASRTWGTEAFF
TGTGCCAGCAGGACTTGGGGAACTGAAGCTTTCTTT
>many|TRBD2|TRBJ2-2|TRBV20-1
CGGGGTASNTGELFF
TGCGGGGGGGGGGGGACGGCCTCGAACACCGGGGAGCTGTTTTTT
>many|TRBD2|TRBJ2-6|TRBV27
CASSMGLSSGANVLTF
TGTGCCAGCAGTATGGGACTATCCTCTGGGGCCAACGTCCTGACTTTC
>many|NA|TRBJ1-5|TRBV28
CASSLDSPNQPQHF
TGTGCCAGCAGTTTGGACAGCCCCAATCAGCCCCAGCATTTT
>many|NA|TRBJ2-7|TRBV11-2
CASSSGDLPYEQYF
TGTGCCAGCAGCTCGGGTGACCTGCCTTACGAGCAGTACTTC
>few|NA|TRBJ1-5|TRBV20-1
CSIQGRLGNQPQHF
TGCAGCATCCAGGGTCGGTTGGGCAATCAGCCCCAGCATTTT
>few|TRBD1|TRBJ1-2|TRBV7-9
CASSLGQLGDGYTF
TGTGCCAGCAGCCTGGGACAGCTCGGCGATGGCTACACCTTC
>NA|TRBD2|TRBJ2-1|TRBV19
CASSAGLGGNEQFF
TGTGCCAGTAGTGCTGGACTAGGTGGCAATGAGCAGTTCTTC
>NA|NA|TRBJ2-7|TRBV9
CASSASVSGEQYF
TGTGCCAGCAGCGCGAGCGTTTCAGGCGAGCAGTACTTC